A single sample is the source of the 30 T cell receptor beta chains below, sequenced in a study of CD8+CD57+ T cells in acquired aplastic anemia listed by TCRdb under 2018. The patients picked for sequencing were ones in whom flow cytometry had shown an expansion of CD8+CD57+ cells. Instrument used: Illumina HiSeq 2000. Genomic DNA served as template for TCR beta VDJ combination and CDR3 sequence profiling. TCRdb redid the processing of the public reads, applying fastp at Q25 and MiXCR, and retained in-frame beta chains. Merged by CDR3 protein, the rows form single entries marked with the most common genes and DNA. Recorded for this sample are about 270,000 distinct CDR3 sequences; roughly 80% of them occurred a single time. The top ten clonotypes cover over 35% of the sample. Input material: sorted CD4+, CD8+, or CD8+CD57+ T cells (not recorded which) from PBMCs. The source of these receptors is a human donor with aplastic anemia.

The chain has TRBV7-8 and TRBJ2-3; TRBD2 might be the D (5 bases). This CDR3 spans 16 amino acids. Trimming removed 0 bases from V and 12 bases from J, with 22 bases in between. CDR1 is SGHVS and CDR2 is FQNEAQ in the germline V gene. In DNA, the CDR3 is TGTGCCAGCAGCTTAGCTGGAGGTCCCGCTACACAGTATCAGTATTTT. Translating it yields CASSLAGGPATQYQYF.

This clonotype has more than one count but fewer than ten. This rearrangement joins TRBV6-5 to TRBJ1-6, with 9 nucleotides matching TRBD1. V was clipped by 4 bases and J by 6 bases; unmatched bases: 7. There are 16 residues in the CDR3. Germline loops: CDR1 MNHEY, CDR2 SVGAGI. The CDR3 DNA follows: TGTGCCAGCAGTTCCCTCCCGGGACAGGGTAATTCACCCCTCCACTTT. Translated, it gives CASSSLPGQGNSPLHF.

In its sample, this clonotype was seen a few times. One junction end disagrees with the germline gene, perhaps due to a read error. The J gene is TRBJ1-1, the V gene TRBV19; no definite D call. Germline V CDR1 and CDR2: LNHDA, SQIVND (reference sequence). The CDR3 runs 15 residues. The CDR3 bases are TGTGCCAGCAGCATAGATAGCGGAGCCAACACTGAGGCTTTCTTT. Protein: CASSIDSGANTEAFF.

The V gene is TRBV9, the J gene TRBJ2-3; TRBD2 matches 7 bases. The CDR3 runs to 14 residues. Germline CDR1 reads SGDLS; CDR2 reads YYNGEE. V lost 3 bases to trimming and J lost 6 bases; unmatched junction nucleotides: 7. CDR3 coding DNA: TGTGCCAGCAGCGAACTAGCGAAGGACGATACGCAGTATTTT. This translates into CASSELAKDDTQYF.

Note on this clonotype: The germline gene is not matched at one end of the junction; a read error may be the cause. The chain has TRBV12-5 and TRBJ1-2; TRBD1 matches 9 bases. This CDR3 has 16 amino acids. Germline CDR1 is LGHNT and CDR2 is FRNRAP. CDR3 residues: CASGSGTGQGLGGYTF. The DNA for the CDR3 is TGTGCCAGTGGCTCTGGTACGGGACAGGGTTTGGGCGGCTACACCTTC.

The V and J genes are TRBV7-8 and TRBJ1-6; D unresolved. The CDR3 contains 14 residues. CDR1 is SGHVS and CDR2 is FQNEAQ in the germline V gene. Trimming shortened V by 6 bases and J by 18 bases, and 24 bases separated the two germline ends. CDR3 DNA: TGTGCCAGCAGTACAGACATATCAGTTTCACCTCCCCACTTT. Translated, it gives CASSTDISVSPPHF. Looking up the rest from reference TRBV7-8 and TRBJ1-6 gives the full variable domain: GAGVSQSPRYKVAKRGQDVALRCDPISGHVSLFWYQQALGQGPEFLTYFQNEAQLDKSGLPSDRFFAERPEGSVSTLKIQRTQQEDSAVYLCASSTDISVSPPHFGNGTRLTVT.

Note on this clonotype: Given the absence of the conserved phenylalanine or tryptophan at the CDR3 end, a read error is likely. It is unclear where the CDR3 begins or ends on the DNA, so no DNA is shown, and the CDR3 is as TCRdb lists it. CDR3 protein: CASGFGGGDSPLFV. The J gene is TRBJ1-6, the V gene TRBV2. The CDR3 comprises 14 residues, both ends counted. Germline V lookup: CDR1 SNHLY, CDR2 FYNNEI.

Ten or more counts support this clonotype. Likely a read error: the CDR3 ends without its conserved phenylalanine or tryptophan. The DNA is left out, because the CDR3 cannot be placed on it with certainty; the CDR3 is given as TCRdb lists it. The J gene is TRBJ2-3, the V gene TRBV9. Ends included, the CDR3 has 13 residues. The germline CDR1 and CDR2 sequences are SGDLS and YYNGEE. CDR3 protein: CASSVGVSRNQPL.

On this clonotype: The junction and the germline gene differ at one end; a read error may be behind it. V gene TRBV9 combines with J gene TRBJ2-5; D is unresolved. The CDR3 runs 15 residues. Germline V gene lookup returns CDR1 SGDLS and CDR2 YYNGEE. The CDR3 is CASGVGHTTKESQYF. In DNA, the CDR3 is TGTGCCAGCGGCGTCGGCCACACGACAAAAGAGTCCCAGTACTTC.

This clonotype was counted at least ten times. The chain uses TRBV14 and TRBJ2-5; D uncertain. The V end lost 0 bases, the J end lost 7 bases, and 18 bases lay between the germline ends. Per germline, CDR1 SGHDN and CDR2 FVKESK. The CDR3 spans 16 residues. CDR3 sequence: CASSQDSLRTLGTQYF. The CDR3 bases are TGTGCCAGCAGCCAAGATAGTTTGCGAACTCTCGGGACCCAGTACTTC.

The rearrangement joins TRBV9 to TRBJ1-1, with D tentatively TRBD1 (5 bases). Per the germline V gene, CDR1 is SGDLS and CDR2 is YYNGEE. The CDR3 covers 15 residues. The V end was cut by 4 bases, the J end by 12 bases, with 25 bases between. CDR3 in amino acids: CASSLELTETGEPFF. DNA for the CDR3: TGTGCCAGCAGCTTAGAGCTGACAGAGACCGGGGAGCCTTTCTTT.

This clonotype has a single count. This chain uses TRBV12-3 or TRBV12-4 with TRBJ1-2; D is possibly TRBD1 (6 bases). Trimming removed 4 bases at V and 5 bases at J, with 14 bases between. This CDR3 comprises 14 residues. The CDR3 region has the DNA TGTGCCAGCAGTTCGGCAGGGGCTCGATATGGCTACACCTTC. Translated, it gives CASSSAGARYGYTF.

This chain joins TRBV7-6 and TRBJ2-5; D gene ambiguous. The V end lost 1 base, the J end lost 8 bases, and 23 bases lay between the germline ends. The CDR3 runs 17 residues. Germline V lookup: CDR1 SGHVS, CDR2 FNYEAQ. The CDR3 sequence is CASSLGSNNSPLHTQYF. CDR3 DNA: TGTGCCAGCAGCTTAGGTTCCAATAATTCACCCCTCCACACCCAGTACTTC. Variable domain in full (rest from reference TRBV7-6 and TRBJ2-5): GAGVSQSPRYKVTKRGQDVALRCDPISGHVSLYWYRQALGQGPEFLTYFNYEAQQDKSGLPNDRFSAERPEGSISTLTIQRTEQRDSAMYRCASSLGSNNSPLHTQYFGPGTRLLVL.

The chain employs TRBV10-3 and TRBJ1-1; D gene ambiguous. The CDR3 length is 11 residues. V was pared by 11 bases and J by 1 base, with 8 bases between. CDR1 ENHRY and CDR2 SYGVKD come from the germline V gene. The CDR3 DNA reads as TGTGCCGCGGGTCCGAACACTGAAGCTTTCTTT. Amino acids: CAAGPNTEAFF.

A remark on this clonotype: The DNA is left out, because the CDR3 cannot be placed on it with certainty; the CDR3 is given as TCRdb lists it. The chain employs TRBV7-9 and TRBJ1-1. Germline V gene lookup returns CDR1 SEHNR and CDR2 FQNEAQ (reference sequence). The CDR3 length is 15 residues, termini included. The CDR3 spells CASSPGHYEQYVAFF.

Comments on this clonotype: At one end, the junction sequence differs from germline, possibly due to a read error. The CDR3 DNA reads as TGTGCCAGCAGCTTAGCGGGAAGCGCCGATACCCATGATCAGTTCTTC. It yields the protein CASSLAGSADTHDQFF. The chain has TRBV7-2 and TRBJ2-1; D call uncertain. Germline values: CDR1 SGHTA, CDR2 FQGNSA. The CDR3 length is 16 residues.

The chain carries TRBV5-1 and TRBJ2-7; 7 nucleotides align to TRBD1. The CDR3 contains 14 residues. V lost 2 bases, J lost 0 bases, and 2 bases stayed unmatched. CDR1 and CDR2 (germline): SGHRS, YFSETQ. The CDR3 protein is CASSLQGCSYEQYV. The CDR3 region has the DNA TGCGCCAGCAGCTTACAGGGGTGCTCCTACGAGCAGTACGTC.

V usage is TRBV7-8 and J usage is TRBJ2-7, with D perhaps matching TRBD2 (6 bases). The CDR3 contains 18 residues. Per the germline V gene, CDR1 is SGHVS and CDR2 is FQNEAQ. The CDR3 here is CASSLAGGPDAQYYEQHV. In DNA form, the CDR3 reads TGTGCCAGCAGCTTAGCGGGAGGTCCCGATGCGCAGTATTACGAGCAGCACGTC.

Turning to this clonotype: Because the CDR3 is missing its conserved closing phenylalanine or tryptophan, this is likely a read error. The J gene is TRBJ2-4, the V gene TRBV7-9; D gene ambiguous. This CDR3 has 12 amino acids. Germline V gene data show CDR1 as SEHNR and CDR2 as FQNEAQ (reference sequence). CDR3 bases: TGTGCCAGCAGCGGAGAAAGAAACATGCAGTACGAT. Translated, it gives CASSGERNMQYD.

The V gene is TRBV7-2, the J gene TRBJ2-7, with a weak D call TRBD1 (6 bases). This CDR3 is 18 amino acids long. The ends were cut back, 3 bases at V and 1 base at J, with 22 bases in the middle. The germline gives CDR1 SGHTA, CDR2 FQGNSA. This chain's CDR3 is CASSFPGGAASRSYEQYV. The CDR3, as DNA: TGTGCCAGCAGCTTTCCTGGGGGCGCCGCATCTCGTTCCTACGAGCAGTACGTC.

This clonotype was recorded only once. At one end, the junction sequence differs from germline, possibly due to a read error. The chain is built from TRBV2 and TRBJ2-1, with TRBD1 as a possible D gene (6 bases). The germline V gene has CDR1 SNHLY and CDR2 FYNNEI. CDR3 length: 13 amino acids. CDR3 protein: CASGFRGTGTQYF. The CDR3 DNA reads TGTGCCAGCGGCTTCAGGGGCACAGGGACGCAGTACTTT.

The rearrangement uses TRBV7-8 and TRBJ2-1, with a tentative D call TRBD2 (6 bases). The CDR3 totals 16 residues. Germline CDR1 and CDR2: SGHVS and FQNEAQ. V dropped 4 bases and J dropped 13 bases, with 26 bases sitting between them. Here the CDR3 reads CASSSGWGVGTEDQFF. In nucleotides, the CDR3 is TGTGCCAGCAGCTCGGGATGGGGGGTAGGGACGGAAGATCAGTTCTTC.

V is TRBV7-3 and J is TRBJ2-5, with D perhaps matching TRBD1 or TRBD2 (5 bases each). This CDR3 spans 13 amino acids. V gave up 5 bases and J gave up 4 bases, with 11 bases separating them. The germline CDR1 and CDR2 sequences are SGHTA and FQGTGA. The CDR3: CASSKGPRETQYF. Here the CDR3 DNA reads TGTGCCAGCAGCAAGGGACCTAGAGAGACCCAGTACTTC.

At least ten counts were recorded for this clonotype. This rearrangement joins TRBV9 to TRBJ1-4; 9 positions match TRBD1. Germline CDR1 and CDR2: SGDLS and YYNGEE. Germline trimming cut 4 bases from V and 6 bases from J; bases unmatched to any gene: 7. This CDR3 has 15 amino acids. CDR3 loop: CASSQEGTGYEKLFF. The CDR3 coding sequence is TGTGCCAGCAGCCAAGAGGGGACAGGGTATGAAAAACTGTTTTTT.

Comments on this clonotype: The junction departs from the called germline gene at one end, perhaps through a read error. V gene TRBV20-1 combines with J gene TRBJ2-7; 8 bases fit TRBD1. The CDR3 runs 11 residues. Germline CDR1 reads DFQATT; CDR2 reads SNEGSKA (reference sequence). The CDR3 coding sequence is TGCAGTGCTAGAGATGGGGACAGGCAGAACTTC. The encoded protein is CSARDGDRQNF.

For the CDR3, the DNA is TGTGCCAGCAGCTCCCAACTAGCGGGGGGCCTAGTCGATCAGTTCTTC. This gives the protein CASSSQLAGGLVDQFF. This chain joins TRBV7-3 and TRBJ2-1; 12 nucleotides agree with TRBD2. J was trimmed by 13 bases and V by 4 bases; bases with no gene match: 14. Per germline, CDR1 SGHTA and CDR2 FQGTGA. CDR3 size: 16 residues.

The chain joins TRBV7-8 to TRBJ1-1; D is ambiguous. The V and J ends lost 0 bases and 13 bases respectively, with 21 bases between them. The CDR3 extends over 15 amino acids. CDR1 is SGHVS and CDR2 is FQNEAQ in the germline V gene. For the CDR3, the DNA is TGTGCCAGCAGCTTAGCGGTGAGTCCCAATACGCAGGATTTCTTT. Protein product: CASSLAVSPNTQDFF.

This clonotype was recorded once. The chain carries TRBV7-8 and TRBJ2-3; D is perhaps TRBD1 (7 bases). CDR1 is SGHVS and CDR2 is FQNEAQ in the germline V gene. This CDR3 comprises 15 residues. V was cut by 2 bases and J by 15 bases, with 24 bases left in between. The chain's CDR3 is CASSLHPGGTALSYF. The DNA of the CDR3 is TGTGCCAGCAGCTTACATCCAGGCGGGACAGCCCTTTCCTATTTT.

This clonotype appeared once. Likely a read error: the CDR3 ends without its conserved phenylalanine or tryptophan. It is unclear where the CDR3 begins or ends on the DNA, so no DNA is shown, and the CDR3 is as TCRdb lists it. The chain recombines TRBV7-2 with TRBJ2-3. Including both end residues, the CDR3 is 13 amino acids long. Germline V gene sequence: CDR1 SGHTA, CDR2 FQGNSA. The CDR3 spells CASRVGGRDTQFG.

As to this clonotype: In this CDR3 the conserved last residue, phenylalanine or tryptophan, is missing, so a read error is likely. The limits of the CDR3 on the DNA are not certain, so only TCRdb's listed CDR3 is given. CDR3: CASSPGTGHPDTQ. J is TRBJ1-5 and V is TRBV7-9; the table's D call of TRBD1 was not tested on the DNA. The CDR3 adds up to 13 amino acids, both ends counted. The V gene's germline CDR1 is SEHNR and CDR2 FQNEAQ (reference sequence).